The clone carrying this T cell receptor beta chain was found a few times. Data came from immunoSEQ multiplex PCR; TCRdb stores just in-frame clones and leaves some out. The table lists nearly 80,000 clones, 84% of them singletons. CDR3 length: 14 amino acids. Germline values: CDR1 SNHLY, CDR2 FYNNEI. V lost 6 bases, J lost 8 bases, and 9 bases stayed unmatched. The data were obtained in a study of blood T cell repertoires in COVID-19. Input material: peripheral blood. This chain joins TRBV2 and TRBJ1-3; 8 positions match TRBD1. The TCR was taken from a man over 45 with acute or convalescent COVID-19. The CDR3 region has the DNA TGTGCCAGCAGCCTCACAGGGGGGGTCGACACCATATATTTT. Amino acids: CASSLTGGVDTIYF.